Each of the 29 T cell receptor beta chains below was sequenced from the same sample in a study of shared clonotypes between healthy human individuals. Only in-frame clones appear in the TCRdb table, and some are missing; sequencing was by immunoSEQ multiplex PCR. Found here are around 600,000 clones, less than 98% of them singletons; the top ten hold 0.057%. What was sequenced was naive CD4+ T cells sorted from blood. Subset noted: CD45RA+ positively selected. The receptors shown here come from a woman in her 30s in good health.

In its sample, this clone was seen once. The chain joins TRBV30 to TRBJ1-2; no definite D call. Germline loops: CDR1 GTSNPN, CDR2 SVGIG (reference sequence). Trimming pared 2 bases from V and 9 bases from J, leaving 10 bases between. The CDR3 sequence is 11 residues long. CDR3 sequence reads: CAWSYGQSYTF. The CDR3 region has the DNA TGTGCCTGGAGTTACGGCCAAAGCTACACCTTC.

The chain links TRBV7-2 to TRBJ2-2; 7 nucleotides agree with TRBD2. The length of the CDR3 is 17 residues. V gave up 5 bases and J gave up 0 bases; unmatched junction bases: 9. Per the germline V gene, CDR1 is SGHTA and CDR2 is FQGNSA. The CDR3 bases are TGTGCCAGCAGCCTAGGGCGGGAGAAGGCGAACACCGGGGAGCTGTTTTTT. Translating gives CASSLGREKANTGELFF.

V usage is TRBV9 and J usage is TRBJ2-1; the match to TRBD1 covers 9 bases. Germline V gene data show CDR1 as SGDLS and CDR2 as YYNGEE. This CDR3 contains 17 residues. V lost 4 bases and J lost 8; bases outside the gene matches: 16. This CDR3 reads CASSLRGYGTGSHEQFF. In DNA form, the CDR3 reads TGTGCCAGCAGCCTCAGAGGGTATGGGACAGGGTCCCATGAGCAGTTCTTC.

CDR3 region: CASSGHGLAGVVDTQYF. CDR3 in DNA: TGCGCCAGCAGTGGCCACGGACTAGCGGGAGTGGTAGATACGCAGTATTTT. The J gene is TRBJ2-3, the V gene TRBV10-1; 13 nucleotides match TRBD2. CDR3 length: 17 amino acids. V shed 4 bases and J 5 bases; nucleotides not matched to a gene: 9. Germline V CDR1 and CDR2: WNHNN, SYGVQD (reference sequence).

With regard to this clone: Other DNA sequences in the sample encode the same CDR3. The J gene is TRBJ2-5, the V gene TRBV6-5, with D perhaps matching TRBD2 (6 bases). CDR3 length: 15 residues. Looked up from germline, CDR1 is MNHEY and CDR2 is SVGAGI. Trimming took off 0 bases at V and 1 base at J, with 9 bases between the two ends. CDR3 residues: CASSYSAGGQETQYF. DNA for the CDR3: TGTGCCAGCAGTTACTCCGCCGGGGGCCAAGAGACCCAGTACTTC.

The chain uses TRBV14 and TRBJ2-3; D is undetermined. The CDR3 has 13 residues. V lost 1 base and J lost 1, with 3 bases in between. Germline values: CDR1 SGHDN, CDR2 FVKESK. The DNA of the CDR3 is TGTGCCAGCAGCCAAGCCGGCACAGATACGCAGTATTTT. Translating gives CASSQAGTDTQYF.

The chain links TRBV29-1 to TRBJ2-1; the D is unclear. Germline lookup yields CDR1 SQVTM and CDR2 ANQGSEA. V was pared by 4 bases and J by 4 bases, with 14 bases between. This CDR3 has 14 residues. The CDR3 DNA is TGCAGCGTTGCCGCATCTACCAATTACAATGAGCAGTTCTTC. Protein sequence: CSVAASTNYNEQFF.

CDR3 residues: CASSIGEGVEAFF. CDR3 DNA sequence: TGTGCCAGTAGTATCGGGGAAGGGGTTGAAGCTTTCTTT. V gene TRBV19 combines with J gene TRBJ1-1; weak D call: TRBD1 (5 bases). The germline V gene has CDR1 LNHDA and CDR2 SQIVND (reference sequence). The V end lost 3 bases, the J end lost 7 bases, and 12 bases lay between the germline ends. This CDR3 region has 13 residues.

This chain uses TRBV7-6 with TRBJ2-7; TRBD1 aligns across 12 bases. This CDR3 is 18 amino acids long. Germline V gene lookup returns CDR1 SGHVS and CDR2 FNYEAQ. Unmatched junction bases numbered 13, after V lost 5 bases and J lost 2 bases. CDR3 bases: TGTGCCAGCAGCCCACGTCCCGGGACAGGGGGCTGGCCCTACGAGCAGTACTTC. This codes for CASSPRPGTGGWPYEQYF. Looking up the rest from reference TRBV7-6 and TRBJ2-7 gives the full variable domain: GAGVSQSPRYKVTKRGQDVALRCDPISGHVSLYWYRQALGQGPEFLTYFNYEAQQDKSGLPNDRFSAERPEGSISTLTIQRTEQRDSAMYRCASSPRPGTGGWPYEQYFGPGTRLTVT.

The genes are TRBV5-6 and TRBJ2-3; the D is unclear. Germline CDR1 is SGHDT and CDR2 is YYEEEE. The germline V and J ends were trimmed by 4 bases and 0 bases, with 6 bases remaining between them. The CDR3 is made up of 13 amino acids. The CDR3 sequence: CASSAASTDTQYF. CDR3 coding DNA: TGTGCCAGCAGCGCGGCTAGCACAGATACGCAGTATTTT.

The rearrangement links TRBV5-4 to TRBJ2-1; 8 nucleotides match TRBD2. CDR3 length: 15 residues. The V gene's germline CDR1 is SGHNT and CDR2 YYREEE (reference sequence). Unmatched junction bases numbered 6, after V lost 2 bases and J lost 5 bases. The chain's CDR3 is CASSLVLAEHNEQFF. The DNA for the CDR3 is TGTGCCAGCAGCTTAGTACTAGCGGAACACAATGAGCAGTTCTTC.

The V call is TRBV7-9, the J call TRBJ2-5; 8 bases line up with TRBD1. The CDR3 has 14 residues. The J segment lost 7 bases and the V segment lost 5 bases, leaving 9 bases of the junction unmatched. CDR1 SEHNR and CDR2 FQNEAQ come from the germline V gene (reference sequence). The CDR3 nucleotides are TGTGCCAGCAGCGGCCGGGACAGGTCTGGGACCCAGTACTTC. This codes for CASSGRDRSGTQYF. Together with reference TRBV7-9 and TRBJ2-5, the CDR3 gives the full variable domain: DTGVSQNPRHKITKRGQNVTFRCDPISEHNRLYWYRQTLGQGPEFLTYFQNEAQLEKSRLLSDRFSAERPKGSFSTLEIQRTEQGDSAMYLCASSGRDRSGTQYFGPGTRLLVL.

The chain carries TRBV28 and TRBJ1-2, with D unresolved. Trimming left V 6 bases short and J 4 bases short, with 18 bases between. This CDR3 region has 15 residues. Germline CDR1 is MDHEN and CDR2 is SYDVKM. The CDR3 loop is CASSPPSSGIYGYTF. Here the CDR3 DNA reads TGTGCCAGCAGCCCACCTAGTTCGGGTATCTATGGCTACACCTTC.

This sequence joins TRBV6-1 and TRBJ2-3; 9 bases fit TRBD2. The CDR3 totals 16 residues. CDR1 and CDR2 (germline): MNHNS, SASEGT. The J segment lost 0 bases and the V segment lost 4 bases, leaving 5 bases of the junction unmatched. For the CDR3, the DNA is TGTGCCAGCAGTGGAGGACTAGCGAAGAGCACAGATACGCAGTATTTT. Amino acids: CASSGGLAKSTDTQYF.

This chain connects TRBV18 to TRBJ1-1, with D tentatively TRBD1 (6 bases). The CDR3 totals 15 residues. CDR1 is KGHSH, CDR2 LQKENI, per germline. Trimming pared 1 base from V and 3 bases from J, leaving 12 bases between. The CDR3 is CASSPLRTEHTEAFF. CDR3 in DNA: TGTGCCAGCTCACCACTTAGGACAGAACACACTGAAGCTTTCTTT.

The rearrangement uses TRBV7-9 and TRBJ2-7; TRBD2 aligns across 11 bases. This CDR3 is 14 amino acids long. CDR1 SEHNR and CDR2 FQNEAQ come from the germline V gene (reference sequence). V was clipped by 5 bases and J by 2 bases; unmatched bases: 2. The DNA of the CDR3 is TGTGCCAGCAGCCCGGGACTAGCGGCCTACGAGCAGTACTTC. Its protein product is CASSPGLAAYEQYF.

The chain uses TRBV28 and TRBJ1-2; 9 bases agree with TRBD1. The CDR3 consists of 15 residues. Germline lookup yields CDR1 MDHEN and CDR2 SYDVKM. V lost 6 bases, J lost 5 bases, and 10 bases stayed unmatched. The CDR3 region has the DNA TGTGCCAGCAGGCCCGGGACAGGGAGTTGGTATGGCTACACCTTC. It specifies CASRPGTGSWYGYTF.

The chain joins TRBV5-4 to TRBJ2-7; a weak D match, TRBD1 (5 bases). The CDR3 loop spans 13 amino acids. The V gene lost 2 bases and the J gene lost 1 base, with 7 bases spanning the gap. Germline values: CDR1 SGHNT, CDR2 YYREEE (reference sequence). The CDR3, as DNA: TGTGCCAGCAGCTTAGACAGATCCTACGAGCAGTACTTC. It codes for CASSLDRSYEQYF.

This chain links TRBV5-4 with TRBJ2-1; 8 bases agree with TRBD2. CDR3 length: 13 amino acids. Germline V gives CDR1 SGHNT, CDR2 YYREEE (reference sequence). Trimming took 1 base from V and 6 from J; bases not matched to a gene: 0. CDR3 loop: CASSLSGGNEQFF. CDR3 nucleotides: TGTGCCAGCAGCTTGAGCGGGGGCAATGAGCAGTTCTTC. The full variable domain, with the rest looked up from reference TRBV5-4 and TRBJ2-1, is ETGVTQSPTHLIKTRGQQVTLRCSSQSGHNTVSWYQQALGQGPQFIFQYYREEENGRGNFPPRFSGLQFPNYSSELNVNALELDDSALYLCASSLSGGNEQFFGPGTRLTVL.

The chain employs TRBV12-5 and TRBJ1-1, with 9 bases lining up with TRBD1. V lost 7 bases and J lost 1; bases outside the gene matches: 1. The CDR3 covers 13 residues. From germline, CDR1 is LGHNT and CDR2 FRNRAP. CDR3 DNA: TGTGCTAGTGCGGGACAGGGGAACACTGAAGCTTTCTTT. Protein sequence: CASAGQGNTEAFF.

The V gene is TRBV2, the J gene TRBJ2-7; 9 bases match TRBD1. Germline CDR1 SNHLY, CDR2 FYNNEI. V shed 5 bases, J shed 5 bases, and the junction held 7 bases outside the gene matches. There are 14 residues in the CDR3. CDR3 in amino acids: CASSSRDRAHEQYF. CDR3 nucleotide sequence: TGTGCCAGCAGTTCCCGGGACAGGGCTCACGAGCAGTACTTC.

The rearrangement links TRBV10-3 to TRBJ1-1; tentative D call: TRBD1 (6 bases). The CDR3 runs to 13 residues. V lost 10 bases and J 4 bases, leaving 16 bases between the germline ends. CDR1 ENHRY and CDR2 SYGVKD come from the germline V gene. CDR3 sequence (DNA): TGTGCCACCGAGGGGGGCCCAAGCACTGAAGCTTTCTTT. Protein product: CATEGGPSTEAFF.

This chain connects TRBV7-9 to TRBJ2-1; 8 bases are a match to TRBD1. CDR3 size: 16 residues. The trim removed 3 bases at V and 5 bases at J, leaving 9 bases unmatched. In germline, CDR1 is SEHNR, CDR2 FQNEAQ (reference sequence). CDR3 coding DNA: TGTGCCAGCAGCTTGTACCCGGACAGGGCAGACAATGAGCAGTTCTTC. Translating it yields CASSLYPDRADNEQFF.

The chain couples TRBV5-5 to TRBJ2-7; TRBD2 agrees at 10 bases. The CDR3 extends over 20 amino acids. CDR1 SGHKS and CDR2 YYEKEE come from the germline V gene (reference sequence). Trimming at V came to 4 bases and at J to 1 base, leaving 20 bases not matched to a gene. The CDR3 sequence: CASSVPLNGSGRIASYEQYF. CDR3 DNA: TGTGCCAGCAGCGTCCCTTTGAACGGTAGCGGGAGGATTGCATCCTACGAGCAGTACTTC. Variable domain in full (rest from reference TRBV5-5 and TRBJ2-7): DAGVTQSPTHLIKTRGQQVTLRCSPISGHKSVSWYQQVLGQGPQFIFQYYEKEERGRGNFPDRFSARQFPNYSSELNVNALLLGDSALYLCASSVPLNGSGRIASYEQYFGPGTRLTVT.

The V gene is TRBV27, the J gene TRBJ1-2; D is undetermined. The CDR3 covers 14 residues. Germline V gene lookup returns CDR1 MNHEY and CDR2 SMNVEV (reference sequence). Deletions cut 3 bases from V and 5 bases from J, with 13 bases between. Here the CDR3 reads CASSLSGPTYGYTF. The CDR3 DNA follows: TGTGCCAGCAGTTTGTCGGGCCCCACTTATGGCTACACCTTC.

V usage is TRBV27 and J usage is TRBJ2-7; D might be TRBD1 (6 bases). V was clipped by 2 bases and J by 6 bases, with 17 bases between them. The germline V gene encodes CDR1 MNHEY and CDR2 SMNVEV (reference sequence). This CDR3 region has 15 residues. CDR3 sequence reads: CASSLVCGTNCEQYF. In DNA form, the CDR3 reads TGTGCCAGCAGTTTAGTGTGTGGGACAAATTGCGAGCAGTACTTC.

This chain uses TRBV5-6 with TRBJ1-2, with D hard to call. The germline CDR1 and CDR2 sequences are SGHDT and YYEEEE. This CDR3 contains 13 residues. V lost 4 bases, J lost 1 base, and 8 bases lay in between. In DNA form, the CDR3 reads TGTGCCAGCAGCGCTACACTTAACTATGGCTACACCTTC. Translation: CASSATLNYGYTF.

CDR3 amino acids: CASTLRTSGRASGKKNIQYF. The DNA for the CDR3 is TGTGCCAGTACCCTCAGGACTAGCGGGAGGGCCAGCGGGAAGAAAAACATTCAGTACTTC. The J gene is TRBJ2-4, the V gene TRBV19; 15 bases map to TRBD2. Germline V gene data show CDR1 as LNHDA and CDR2 as SQIVND (reference sequence). The CDR3 loop spans 20 amino acids. After removal of 7 bases from V and 4 bases from J, the junction contained 17 bases not matched to a gene.

The chain has TRBV29-1 and TRBJ1-3; unclear D gene. V was pared by 3 bases and J by 5 bases, with 14 bases between. Looked up from germline, CDR1 is SQVTM and CDR2 is ANQGSEA. The CDR3 extends over 14 amino acids. The CDR3 DNA sequence: TGCAGCGTTGAGCCCCGAAGTCGCCGAAACACCATATATTTT. It specifies CSVEPRSRRNTIYF.